One and the same sample provided the 2 T cell receptor beta chains below, sequenced in a study of molecular identifiers for immune sequencing clone quantification. TCRdb itself ran the PCR reads through MiXCR, one entry per CDR3 protein. The repertoire holds about 40,000 distinct CDR3 sequences, with roughly 18% as singletons. The specimen sequenced was naive CD8+ T cells from blood, with Jurkat cell RNA spiked in. The subset: FACS-sorted CD8+CD4-CCR7+CD45RA+ naive T cells. The receptors were sampled from a human donor in good health. Some libraries in this study had Jurkat cell RNA spiked in.

This clonotype was picked up a small number of times. The rearrangement joins TRBV29-1 to TRBJ2-4, with 8 bases identical to TRBD1. Germline V gives CDR1 SQVTM, CDR2 ANQGSEA. The length of the CDR3 is 12 residues. Trimming at V came to 0 bases and at J to 12 bases, leaving 4 bases not matched to a gene. The CDR3 sequence is CSVEDRGRGQYF. The CDR3, as DNA: TGCAGCGTTGAAGACAGGGGGCGCGGTCAGTACTTC.

Comment on this clonotype: The junction departs from the called germline gene at one end, perhaps through a read error. V is TRBV13 and J is TRBJ1-6, with D uncertain. The germline gives CDR1 PRHDT, CDR2 FYEKMQ (reference sequence). The CDR3 is made up of 12 amino acids. The CDR3 sequence: CASGLRGPPLHF. The CDR3 DNA sequence: TGTGCCAGCGGCTTAAGAGGTCCACCCCTCCACTTT.